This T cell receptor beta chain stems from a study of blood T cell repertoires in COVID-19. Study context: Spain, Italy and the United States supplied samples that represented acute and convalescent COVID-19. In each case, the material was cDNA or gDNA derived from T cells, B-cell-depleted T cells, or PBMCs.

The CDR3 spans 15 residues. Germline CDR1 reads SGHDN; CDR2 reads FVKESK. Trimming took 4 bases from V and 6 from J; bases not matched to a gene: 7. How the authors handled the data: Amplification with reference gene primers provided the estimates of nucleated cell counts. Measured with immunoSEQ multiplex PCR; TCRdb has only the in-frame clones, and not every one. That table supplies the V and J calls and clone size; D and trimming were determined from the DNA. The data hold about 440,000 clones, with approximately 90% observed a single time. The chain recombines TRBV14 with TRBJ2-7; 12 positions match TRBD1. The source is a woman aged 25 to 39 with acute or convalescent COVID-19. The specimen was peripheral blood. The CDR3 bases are TGTGCCAGCAGCCCGGCCGGGACAGGGGGCCGCGAGCAGTACTTC. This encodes CASSPAGTGGREQYF.